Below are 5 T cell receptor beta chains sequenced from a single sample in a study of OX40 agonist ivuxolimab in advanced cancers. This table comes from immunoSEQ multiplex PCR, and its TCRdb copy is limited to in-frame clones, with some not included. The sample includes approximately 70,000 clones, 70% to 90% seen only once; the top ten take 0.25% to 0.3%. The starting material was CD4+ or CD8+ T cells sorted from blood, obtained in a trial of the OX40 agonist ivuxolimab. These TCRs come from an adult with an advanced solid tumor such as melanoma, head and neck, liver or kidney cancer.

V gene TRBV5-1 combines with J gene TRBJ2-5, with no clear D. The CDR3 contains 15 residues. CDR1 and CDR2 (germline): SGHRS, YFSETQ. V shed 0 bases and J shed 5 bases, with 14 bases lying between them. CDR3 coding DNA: TGCGCCAGCAGCTTGGACTTCTGGGGAACGGAGACCCAGTACTTC. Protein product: CASSLDFWGTETQYF.

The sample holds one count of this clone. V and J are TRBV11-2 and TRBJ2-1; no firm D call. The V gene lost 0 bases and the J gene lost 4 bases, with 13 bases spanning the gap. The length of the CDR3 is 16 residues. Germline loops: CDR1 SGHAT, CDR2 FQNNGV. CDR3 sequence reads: CASSLDSLPPYNEQFF. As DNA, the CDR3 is TGTGCCAGCAGCTTAGATTCCCTCCCCCCGTACAATGAGCAGTTCTTC.

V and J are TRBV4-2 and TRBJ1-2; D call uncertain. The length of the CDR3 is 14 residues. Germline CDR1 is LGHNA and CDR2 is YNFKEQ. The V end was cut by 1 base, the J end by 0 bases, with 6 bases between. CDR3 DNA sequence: TGTGCCAGCAGCCAAGCGGGTACTAACTATGGCTACACCTTC. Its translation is CASSQAGTNYGYTF.

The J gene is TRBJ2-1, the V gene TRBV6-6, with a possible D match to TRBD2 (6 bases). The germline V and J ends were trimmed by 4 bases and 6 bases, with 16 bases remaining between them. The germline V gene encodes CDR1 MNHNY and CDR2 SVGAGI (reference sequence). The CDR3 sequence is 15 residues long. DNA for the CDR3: TGTGCCAGCAGTTCACACGGGGGAGGTGGCAATGAGCAGTTCTTC. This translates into CASSSHGGGGNEQFF.

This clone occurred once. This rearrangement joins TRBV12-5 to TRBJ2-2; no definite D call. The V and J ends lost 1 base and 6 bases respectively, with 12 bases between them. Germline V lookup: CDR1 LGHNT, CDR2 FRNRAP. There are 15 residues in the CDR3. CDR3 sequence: CASGLARPGSGELFF. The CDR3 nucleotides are TGTGCTAGTGGTTTGGCCCGCCCAGGATCCGGGGAGCTGTTTTTT. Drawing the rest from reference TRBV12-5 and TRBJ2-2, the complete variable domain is DARVTQTPRHKVTEMGQEVTMRCQPILGHNTVFWYRQTMMQGLELLAYFRNRAPLDDSGMPKDRFSAEMPDATLATLKIQPSEPRDSAVYFCASGLARPGSGELFFGEGSRLTVL.